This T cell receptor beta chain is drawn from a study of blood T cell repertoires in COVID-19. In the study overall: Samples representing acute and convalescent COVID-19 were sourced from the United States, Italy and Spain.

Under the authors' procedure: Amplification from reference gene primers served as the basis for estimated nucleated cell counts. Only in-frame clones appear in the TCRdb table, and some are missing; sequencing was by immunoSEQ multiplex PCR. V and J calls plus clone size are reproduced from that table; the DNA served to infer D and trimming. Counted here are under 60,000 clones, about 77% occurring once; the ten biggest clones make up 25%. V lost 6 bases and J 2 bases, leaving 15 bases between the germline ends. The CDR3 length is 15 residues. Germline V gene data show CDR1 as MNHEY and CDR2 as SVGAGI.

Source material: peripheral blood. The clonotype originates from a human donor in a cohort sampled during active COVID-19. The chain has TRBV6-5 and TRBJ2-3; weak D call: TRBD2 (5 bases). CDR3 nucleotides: TGTGCCAGCAGGGGCACAGCGGACCTCACAGATACGCAGTATTTT. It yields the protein CASRGTADLTDTQYF.